Each of the 32 T cell receptor beta chains below was sequenced from the same sample in a study of CD8+ T cells in alopecia areata. In each case, RNA was isolated and then reverse transcribed into cDNA as the sequencing template. Data came from immunoSEQ multiplex PCR; TCRdb stores just in-frame clones and leaves some out. The table has 150,000 to 200,000 clones, roughly 60% seen once; the top ten hold roughly 1.3%. This sample's treatment: oral pan-JAK inhibitor, 5-10 mg twice daily. The sample here was CD4+ T cells sorted from blood, taken between weeks 47 and 50, from a patient treated with tofacitinib. These receptors all stem from a human donor with alopecia areata.

In its sample, this clone was seen a few times. The genes are TRBV30 and TRBJ1-1, with 7 nucleotides matching TRBD1. CDR1 GTSNPN and CDR2 SVGIG come from the germline V gene (reference sequence). Trimming at V came to 3 bases and at J to 6 bases, leaving 4 bases not matched to a gene. There are 12 residues in the CDR3. The CDR3 protein is CAWSRGTPEAFF. CDR3 coding DNA: TGTGCCTGGAGCAGGGGGACCCCTGAAGCTTTCTTT. Full variable domain (outside the CDR3, taken from reference TRBV30 and TRBJ1-1): SQTIHQWPATLVQPVGSPLSLECTVEGTSNPNLYWYRQAAGRGLQLLFYSVGIGQISSEVPQNLSASRPQDRQFILSSKKLLLSDSGFYLCAWSRGTPEAFFGQGTRLTVV.

The count of this clone is one. The chain is built from TRBV2 and TRBJ2-1; tentatively, D is TRBD2 (7 bases). The CDR3 length is 14 residues. V lost 6 bases to trimming and J lost 4 bases, with 13 bases between them. CDR1 is SNHLY, CDR2 FYNNEI, per germline. CDR3 bases: TGTGCCAGCAGACTTGCGGGGGCTTACAATGAGCAGTTCTTC. Encoded protein: CASRLAGAYNEQFF.

This chain connects TRBV30 to TRBJ2-3; either TRBD1 or TRBD2 may fit D (7 bases each). Trimming removed 0 bases from V and 3 bases from J, with 13 bases in between. The CDR3 runs 15 residues. Germline-derived CDR1 and CDR2 are GTSNPN and SVGIG (reference sequence). CDR3 residues: CAWSVAGGGTDTQYF. The DNA for the CDR3 is TGTGCCTGGAGTGTGGCAGGGGGGGGAACAGATACGCAGTATTTT.

This clone was counted a few times. The chain carries TRBV29-1 and TRBJ2-6; D gene uncertain. The V and J ends lost 4 bases and 3 bases respectively, with 7 bases between them. The length of the CDR3 is 13 residues. Germline values: CDR1 SQVTM, CDR2 ANQGSEA. The CDR3 DNA follows: TGCAGCGTTGGGAGAGGTGGGGCCAACGTCCTGACTTTC. As protein: CSVGRGGANVLTF.

J is TRBJ2-7 and V is TRBV7-6; possibly TRBD2 for D (6 bases). In germline, CDR1 is SGHVS, CDR2 FNYEAQ. This CDR3 has 16 residues. V lost 6 bases, J lost 0 bases, and 18 bases lay in between. The CDR3 loop reads CASSPPDRRVSYEQYF. As DNA, the CDR3 is TGTGCCAGCAGTCCTCCCGACCGGAGGGTCTCCTACGAGCAGTACTTC.

This clone was observed a few times. The gene calls are TRBV5-1 and TRBJ2-1; D ambiguous. From germline, CDR1 is SGHRS and CDR2 YFSETQ. The CDR3 is 16 amino acids. V was shortened by 3 bases and J by 0 bases, with 13 bases between the two germline ends. This chain's CDR3 is CASSSGQLSSYNEQFF. In DNA, the CDR3 is TGCGCCAGCAGCTCTGGGCAGCTTAGCTCCTACAATGAGCAGTTCTTC.

By sample fraction, this clone is medium-sized (0.01 to 0.1%). The chain has TRBV7-6 and TRBJ2-5; tentative D call: TRBD2 (5 bases). The CDR3 has 15 residues. V dropped 0 bases and J dropped 5 bases, with 13 bases sitting between them. Germline CDR1 SGHVS, CDR2 FNYEAQ. The chain's CDR3 is CASSLARTGGETQYF. Written as DNA, the CDR3 is TGTGCCAGCAGCTTAGCGAGGACCGGCGGGGAGACCCAGTACTTC.

This chain joins TRBV29-1 and TRBJ2-3, with D maybe TRBD2 (6 bases). The CDR3 extends over 14 amino acids. V was pared by 5 bases and J by 4 bases, with 16 bases between. Germline CDR1 and CDR2: SQVTM and ANQGSEA. The CDR3 nucleotides read TGCAGCGTTCGGGGCAGGGAGGCCCCAGATACGCAGTATTTT. Its protein is CSVRGREAPDTQYF.

This clone was detected a few times. The chain is built from TRBV4-1 and TRBJ1-6, with D maybe TRBD1 (6 bases). Germline CDR1 MGHRA, CDR2 YSYEKL. Trimming cost V 5 bases and J 7 bases, with 12 bases left between them. CDR3 length: 14 residues. The CDR3 loop reads CASSYQGGNSPLHF. The CDR3 coding sequence is TGCGCCAGCAGCTACCAAGGGGGAAATTCACCCCTCCACTTT.

This rearrangement joins TRBV30 to TRBJ2-1, with 7 nucleotides matching TRBD2. V lost 6 bases, J lost 5 bases, and 10 bases stayed unmatched. This CDR3 contains 14 residues. The germline CDR1 and CDR2 sequences are GTSNPN and SVGIG (reference sequence). The CDR3 loop is CACWASGLNNEQFF. DNA for the CDR3: TGTGCCTGCTGGGCTAGCGGACTAAACAATGAGCAGTTCTTC.

The chain uses TRBV30 and TRBJ1-1; D may be TRBD1 (5 bases). V was clipped by 2 bases and J by 0 bases, with 13 bases between them. Germline CDR1 is GTSNPN and CDR2 is SVGIG (reference sequence). The CDR3 runs to 15 residues. CDR3 bases: TGTGCCTGGAGTCAGCGTGGGGCCGTGAACACTGAAGCTTTCTTT. This gives the protein CAWSQRGAVNTEAFF.

The V and J genes are TRBV9 and TRBJ2-3; D may be TRBD1 (5 bases). The CDR3 is 13 amino acids. The V gene lost 2 bases and the J gene lost 8 bases, with 12 bases spanning the gap. Germline V gives CDR1 SGDLS, CDR2 YYNGEE. CDR3 in amino acids: CASSVSQGPTQYF. CDR3 sequence (DNA): TGTGCCAGCAGCGTGAGCCAGGGTCCTACGCAGTATTTT.

The V call is TRBV14, the J call TRBJ2-3; D not resolved. Germline V gene lookup returns CDR1 SGHDN and CDR2 FVKESK. V was cut by 4 bases and J by 2 bases, with 7 bases left in between. This CDR3 is built from 13 residues. The CDR3 nucleotides are TGTGCCAGCAGCCTAGCACCCACAGATACGCAGTATTTT. Amino acid sequence: CASSLAPTDTQYF. The variable domain in full, completed from reference TRBV14 and TRBJ2-3, reads EAGVTQFPSHSVIEKGQTVTLRCDPISGHDNLYWYRRVMGKEIKFLLHFVKESKQDESGMPNNRFLAERTGGTYSTLKVQPAELEDSGVYFCASSLAPTDTQYFGPGTRLTVL.

The V gene is TRBV2, the J gene TRBJ2-7, with no clear D. The CDR3 sequence is 15 residues long. V lost 4 bases and J 0 bases, leaving 13 bases between the germline ends. Germline V gives CDR1 SNHLY, CDR2 FYNNEI. CDR3 amino acids: CASSATTLGSYEQYF. Written as DNA, the CDR3 is TGTGCCAGCAGTGCGACGACCCTCGGCTCCTACGAGCAGTACTTC.

This clone occurred a few times. This chain links TRBV6-1 with TRBJ2-1, with D perhaps matching TRBD1 or TRBD2 (6 bases each). This CDR3 is 12 amino acids long. V was trimmed by 5 bases and J by 10 bases, leaving 12 bases between them. Germline CDR1 reads MNHNS; CDR2 reads SASEGT. CDR3 amino acids: CASSPQGLEQFF. In nucleotides, the CDR3 is TGTGCCAGCAGTCCACAGGGACTGGAGCAGTTCTTC.

The chain joins TRBV14 to TRBJ1-1; unclear D gene. The CDR3 is 14 residues long. Germline CDR1 and CDR2: SGHDN and FVKESK. V dropped 5 bases and J dropped 3 bases, with 13 bases sitting between them. In nucleotides, the CDR3 is TGTGCCAGCAGCGTTTTAGGAGGGCACACTGAAGCTTTCTTT. This sequence encodes CASSVLGGHTEAFF. Full variable domain (missing parts from reference TRBV14 and TRBJ1-1): EAGVTQFPSHSVIEKGQTVTLRCDPISGHDNLYWYRRVMGKEIKFLLHFVKESKQDESGMPNNRFLAERTGGTYSTLKVQPAELEDSGVYFCASSVLGGHTEAFFGQGTRLTVV.

This clone has only a few counts. The same CDR3 can be traced to other DNA sequences in this sample. The chain links TRBV20-1 to TRBJ2-3; D is uncertain. V dropped 3 bases and J dropped 6 bases, with 4 bases sitting between them. CDR3 length equals 10 residues. Germline lookup yields CDR1 DFQATT and CDR2 SNEGSKA (reference sequence). As DNA, the CDR3 is TGCAGTGCTAGTAGGGATACGCAGTATTTT. Protein: CSASRDTQYF.

This chain joins TRBV29-1 and TRBJ2-3; no firm D call. This CDR3 contains 13 residues. Trimming stripped 2 bases from V and 3 bases from J, with 9 bases between. The germline V gene encodes CDR1 SQVTM and CDR2 ANQGSEA. The CDR3 DNA is TGCAGCGTTGAATGGGGTCAGACAGATACGCAGTATTTT. Translating it yields CSVEWGQTDTQYF.

The chain combines TRBV4-3 with TRBJ1-2; D ambiguous. The ends were cut back, 1 base at V and 8 bases at J, with 20 bases in the middle. The CDR3 loop spans 16 amino acids. Germline V lookup: CDR1 LGHNA, CDR2 YSLEER. The CDR3 DNA sequence: TGCGCCAGCAGCCAAGGTGGACGGTTTGAGGGCGCAGGCTACACCTTC. The encoded protein is CASSQGGRFEGAGYTF.

This chain links TRBV30 with TRBJ1-4; no firm D call. The CDR3 loop spans 11 amino acids. The V end was cut by 8 bases, the J end by 5 bases, with 9 bases between. Germline CDR1 GTSNPN, CDR2 SVGIG (reference sequence). The CDR3 here is CAEGHNEKLFF. The CDR3 DNA reads TGTGCCGAGGGCCACAATGAAAAACTGTTTTTT.

The CDR3 is CASSQGHVGVQDTQYF. CDR3 in DNA: TGCGCCAGCAGCCAAGGTCACGTGGGGGTGCAAGATACGCAGTATTTT. The rearrangement joins TRBV4-3 to TRBJ2-3; D possibly matches TRBD1 or TRBD2 (5 bases each). The CDR3 has 16 residues. V lost 1 base and J lost 5, with 16 bases in between. From germline, CDR1 is LGHNA and CDR2 YSLEER.

On this clone itself: A junction boundary mismatches the germline segment, possibly from a read error. The V and J genes are TRBV7-2 and TRBJ1-2; a weak D match, TRBD1 (5 bases). The CDR3 runs to 14 residues. From germline, CDR1 is SGHTA and CDR2 FQGNSA. The CDR3, as DNA: TGTGCCAGCAGCTTTTATGGCAGGGAAGTTCGCAGCTCCTTC. Its translation: CASSFYGREVRSSF.

There are a few counts of this clone. The chain is built from TRBV7-2 and TRBJ1-2; 7 nucleotides align to TRBD1. From germline, CDR1 is SGHTA and CDR2 FQGNSA. With 0 bases clipped from V and 2 bases from J, the junction kept 3 bases outside the gene matches. This CDR3 spans 15 amino acids. The CDR3 is CASSLASGGNYGYTF. In DNA, the CDR3 is TGTGCCAGCAGCTTAGCGTCAGGGGGGAACTATGGCTACACCTTC.

A single count supports this clone. The chain recombines TRBV25-1 with TRBJ2-5; 11 bases are a match to TRBD2. Germline V gene sequence: CDR1 MGHDK, CDR2 SYGVNS. Unmatched junction bases numbered 13, after V lost 3 bases and J lost 4 bases. This CDR3 contains 18 residues. DNA for the CDR3: TGTGCCAGCAGTGATGGGCTTACGGCTAGCGGGGGGCGAGAGACCCAGTACTTC. Translated, it gives CASSDGLTASGGRETQYF.

This chain joins TRBV7-2 and TRBJ2-3; D might be TRBD1 (5 bases). The CDR3 has 16 residues. Trimming left V 4 bases short and J 0 bases short, with 14 bases between. Per the germline V gene, CDR1 is SGHTA and CDR2 is FQGNSA. CDR3 sequence: CASSWQGATSTDTQYF. In DNA form, the CDR3 reads TGTGCCAGCAGCTGGCAAGGGGCAACGAGCACAGATACGCAGTATTTT.

This clone was recorded a few times. CDR3 sequence (DNA): TGCAGTGCTAGATTTACGCGGGCTTTCTTT. Translation: CSARFTRAFF. The chain uses TRBV20-1 and TRBJ1-1; D gene uncertain. V shed 2 bases and J shed 11 bases, with 9 bases lying between them. The CDR3 covers 10 residues. In germline, CDR1 is DFQATT, CDR2 SNEGSKA (reference sequence).

This clone was recorded only once. The CDR3, as DNA: TGTGCCTGGAGTGCACACCTGGCCCTTGGGGAGACCCAGTACTTC. Translated: CAWSAHLALGETQYF. The chain has TRBV30 and TRBJ2-5; D is ambiguous. The CDR3 covers 15 residues. The ends were cut back, 1 base at V and 5 bases at J, with 17 bases in the middle. Germline values: CDR1 GTSNPN, CDR2 SVGIG (reference sequence). The full variable domain, in which reference TRBV30 and TRBJ2-5 provide the parts outside the CDR3, is SQTIHQWPATLVQPVGSPLSLECTVEGTSNPNLYWYRQAAGRGLQLLFYSVGIGQISSEVPQNLSASRPQDRQFILSSKKLLLSDSGFYLCAWSAHLALGETQYFGPGTRLLVL.

In this sample, this clone turned up a few times. The gene calls are TRBV7-2 and TRBJ1-2; D is unclear. From germline, CDR1 is SGHTA and CDR2 FQGNSA. V was trimmed by 2 bases and J by 6 bases, leaving 7 bases between them. This CDR3 has 12 residues. The CDR3 DNA reads as TGTGCCAGCAGCTTAATCCCCGATGGCTACACCTTC. It is translated as CASSLIPDGYTF.

The DNA for the CDR3 is TGTGCCAGCAGCTTACCCGGACAGGGGGCCACAGATACGCAGTATTTT. Translation: CASSLPGQGATDTQYF. The chain carries TRBV7-9 and TRBJ2-3, with 11 bases identical to TRBD1. With 2 bases clipped from V and 2 bases from J, the junction kept 3 bases outside the gene matches. Germline V gene sequence: CDR1 SEHNR, CDR2 FQNEAQ (reference sequence). This CDR3 spans 16 amino acids.

J is TRBJ2-7 and V is TRBV10-2; D may match TRBD1 or TRBD2 (6 bases each). CDR1 is WSHSY, CDR2 SAAADI, per germline. This CDR3 comprises 16 residues. With 1 base removed from V and 5 bases from J, the gap between germline ends came to 18 bases. In DNA, the CDR3 is TGCGCCAGCAGTGAGTGGTCGGGGGCAGGGGATCACGAGCAGTACTTC. Its translation is CASSEWSGAGDHEQYF.

The chain is built from TRBV29-1 and TRBJ2-5; 8 bases match TRBD2. CDR3 length: 14 amino acids. Germline loops: CDR1 SQVTM, CDR2 ANQGSEA. CDR3 amino acids: CTAVGGASQETQYF. The DNA for the CDR3 is TGCACCGCGGTCGGGGGGGCCAGCCAAGAGACCCAGTACTTC.

The chain is built from TRBV10-3 and TRBJ2-1; the match to TRBD2 covers 9 bases. Germline-derived CDR1 and CDR2 are ENHRY and SYGVKD. V gave up 1 base and J gave up 4 bases; unmatched junction bases: 5. The CDR3 sequence is 16 residues long. The CDR3 sequence is CAISEYASGKYNEQFF. The CDR3, as DNA: TGTGCCATCAGTGAGTATGCTAGCGGGAAGTACAATGAGCAGTTCTTC.